This T cell receptor (beta chain) comes out of a study of blood T cell repertoires in COVID-19. Study-level information: COVID-19 samples from acute and convalescent phases originated in the United States, Italy and Spain. T cells, B-cell-depleted T cells, or PBMCs supplied cDNA or gDNA.

Patients from Seattle were sampled longitudinally, starting during active infection. V was cut by 3 bases and J by 5 bases, with 4 bases left in between. The CDR3 extends over 12 amino acids. The germline gives CDR1 KGHSH, CDR2 LQKENI. In the authors' methods: How many nucleated cells were present was estimated from reference gene primer amplification. Repertoires were generated with immunoSEQ multiplex PCR, while TCRdb's copy carries only in-frame clones and drops some. The V and J calls and clone size come from that table; D and trimming were worked out from the DNA. The sample has some 220,000 clones, 82% seen once.

Sequencing was performed on peripheral blood. The clonotype originates from a woman aged 70-85 years with COVID-19, enrolled during active disease. The rearrangement links TRBV18 to TRBJ2-2; D ambiguous. CDR3 DNA sequence: TGTGCCAGCTCACCGAGAACCGGGGAGCTGTTTTTT. The encoded protein is CASSPRTGELFF. The complete variable domain, with remaining parts taken from reference TRBV18 and TRBJ2-2, reads NAGVMQNPRHLVRRRGQEARLRCSPMKGHSHVYWYRQLPEEGLKFMVYLQKENIIDESGMPKERFSAEFPKEGPSILRIQQVVRGDSAAYFCASSPRTGELFFGEGSRLTVL.